This T cell receptor beta chain was captured by sequencing in a study of OX40 agonist ivuxolimab in advanced cancers. Whole-study results and caveats: Partial responders at 0.1-3.0 mg/kg had among the lowest clonal expansion. CD4+ and CD8+ blood T cells expanded clonally by week 6 at 0.1 to 3.0 mg/kg.

This clone was seen once. Its antigen is still unknown. The CDR3 runs to 16 residues. Trimming removed 0 bases from V and 9 bases from J; junction bases left unmatched: 6. Germline CDR1 MGHRA, CDR2 YSYEKL. Some clones are missing from TCRdb's copy, which holds only in-frame ones; the method was immunoSEQ multiplex PCR. The profile shows some 100,000 clones, about 85% of them singletons. This chain connects TRBV4-1 to TRBJ1-6; 9 nucleotides match TRBD1. Material: CD4+ or CD8+ T cells sorted from blood, obtained in a trial of the OX40 agonist ivuxolimab. The receptor was isolated from an adult with an advanced solid tumor such as melanoma, head and neck, liver or kidney cancer. The CDR3 loop is CASSQDQGQGGSPLHF. As DNA, the CDR3 is TGCGCCAGCAGCCAAGATCAGGGACAGGGTGGTTCACCCCTCCACTTT.